Listed below are T cell receptor beta chains from one sample, sequenced in a study of T cell repertoires in ileal Crohn's disease. Libraries were prepared by immunoSEQ multiplex PCR; TCRdb keeps only in-frame clonotypes and omits some of them. The table lists thousands of clones, over 65% of them singletons. The specimen was ileal tissue. Every receptor here comes from an adult with Crohn's disease. CDR3s include the opening cysteine and the closing phenylalanine or tryptophan. A D gene is named only where the DNA matches it firmly. Clone size is stated in some rows and not others, as once, few, many or a class when expanded.

TGTGCCAGCAGCTTAGCGAGCACCAATTCACCCCTCCACTTT,CASSLASTNSPLHF,-,-,TRBV7-6,TRBJ1-6
TGTGCCATCAGTACGGACAGGGATGGTGGCTACACCTTC,CAISTDRDGGYTF,-,TRBD1,TRBV10-3,TRBJ1-2
TGCGCCAGCACCGGACAGGGTACAACCAACGAGCAGTACTTC,CASTGQGTTNEQYF,-,TRBD1,TRBV10-2,TRBJ2-7
TGTGCCAGCAGACCGACAGGGATCACTGAAGCTTTCTTT,CASRPTGITEAFF,once,TRBD1,TRBV7-9,TRBJ1-1
TGTGCCAGCAGCGCCCGCGGGGGAAGCTGGAGCACTGAAGCTTTCTTT,CASSARGGSWSTEAFF,-,-,TRBV7-2,TRBJ1-1
TGTGCCAGCAGCTTACAGGGGGCAACTAATGAAAAACTGTTTTTT,CASSLQGATNEKLFF,-,TRBD1,TRBV5-6,TRBJ1-4
TGTGCCAGCAGTTCAGGGGTTCTCCCCTACGAGCAGTACTTC,CASSSGVLPYEQYF,-,-,TRBV2,TRBJ2-7
TGTGCCAGTAGTATCTTGGACTCAGGCACTGAAGCTTTCTTT,CASSILDSGTEAFF,-,-,TRBV19,TRBJ1-1
TGTGCCAGCAGCCCGGGACACGGAATGAGCTACACCTTC,CASSPGHGMSYTF,-,-,TRBV7-2,TRBJ1-2
TGTGCCAGCAGGGGGGGGCTTAATGAAAAACTGTTTTTT,CASRGGLNEKLFF,-,-,TRBV6-1,TRBJ1-4
TGTGCCAGCAGCCAAGCAAGCGAGGGTTGGGCCAAAAACATTCAGTACTTC,CASSQASEGWAKNIQYF,-,-,TRBV14,TRBJ2-4
TGTGCCAGCAGACCCCGCGGGGAGGGGGCAGATACGCAGTATTTT,CASRPRGEGADTQYF,-,-,TRBV11-2,TRBJ2-3
TGTGCCAGCAGTGACTCGAGACGGAGTTATGGCTACACCTTC,CASSDSRRSYGYTF,-,-,TRBV6-4,TRBJ1-2
TGTGCCACTAAACGGTCGGGACAGGGGTACGACTATGGCTACACCTTC,CATKRSGQGYDYGYTF,-,TRBD1,TRBV19,TRBJ1-2
TGTGCCAGCAGTGAACCCCGCGGACAGGGAAAGATCACAGATACGCAGTATTTT,CASSEPRGQGKITDTQYF,-,TRBD1,TRBV25-1,TRBJ2-3
TGTGCCTCCTCCGGGACTAGCGGGAGTTTCTTCCACAATGAGCAGTTCTTC,CASSGTSGSFFHNEQFF,-,TRBD2,TRBV30,TRBJ2-1
TGCGCCAGCAGCTTCCTTGGGACTAACTACAATGAGCAGTTCTTC,CASSFLGTNYNEQFF,-,TRBD2,TRBV5-1,TRBJ2-1
TGCGCCAGCAGCCAAGGGACTAGCAGCTCTGGGGCCAACGTCCTGACTTTC,CASSQGTSSSGANVLTF,once,TRBD2,TRBV4-3,TRBJ2-6
TGTGCCAGCAGCTTTGACTATCGGGATCAGCCCCAGCATTTT,CASSFDYRDQPQHF,-,-,TRBV5-8,TRBJ1-5
TGTGCCAGTAGCCTACAGGGGGGTTCCAATCAGCCCCAGCATTTT,CASSLQGGSNQPQHF,-,TRBD1,TRBV19,TRBJ1-5
TGCAGCGTTGAAGATTCGAGCCAGGGAGCGGGTTACGAGCAGTACTTC,CSVEDSSQGAGYEQYF,-,-,TRBV29-1,TRBJ2-7
TGTGCCAGCCCCGAAATAACAGTCGAAGCTTTCTTT,CASPEITVEAFF,-,-,TRBV25-1,TRBJ1-1
TGTGCCAGCAGCTTAGCGTTAACGGCCTACGAGCAGTACTTC,CASSLALTAYEQYF,few,-,TRBV7-9,TRBJ2-7
TGTGCCAGTAGTACGAGTAGCGGGGGCACAGATGCGCAGTATTTT,CASSTSSGGTDAQYF,-,TRBD2,TRBV19,TRBJ2-3
TGTGCCAGCAGCCCAATCTCCAGCTACGAGCAGTACTTC,CASSPISSYEQYF,-,-,TRBV7-9,TRBJ2-7
TGTGCCAGCAGTTACTCGAGTCGGGTGAACACTGAAGCTTTCTTT,CASSYSSRVNTEAFF,-,-,TRBV6-5,TRBJ1-1
TGTGCCAGCAGCTTATACTCTGGGGCCAACGTCCTGACTTTC,CASSLYSGANVLTF,large,-,TRBV11-2,TRBJ2-6
TGTGCCAGCAGTTTCTCCGGCAATGAGCAGTTCTTC,CASSFSGNEQFF,few,-,TRBV28,TRBJ2-1
TGCGCCAGCAGCCAAGATATACTAGCGGGAGTTAGGGGGGGGGAGCAGTTCTTC,CASSQDILAGVRGGEQFF,-,TRBD2,TRBV4-3,TRBJ2-1
TGCGCCAGCAGCCAAGATCTCGGCGGGGCAGGCACAGATACGCAGTATTTT,CASSQDLGGAGTDTQYF,once,-,TRBV4-3,TRBJ2-3
TGTGCCAGCAGTTTGCGAGGGGGCGGTTACACTGAAGCTTTCTTT,CASSLRGGGYTEAFF,large,TRBD1,TRBV27,TRBJ1-1
TGCGCCAGCAGTAAGGGACACTTGGAGACCCAGTACTTC,CASSKGHLETQYF,once,-,TRBV4-1,TRBJ2-5
TGTGCCAGCAGCCCGGGGACAGCTAGAAACACCATATATTTT,CASSPGTARNTIYF,-,TRBD1,TRBV7-2,TRBJ1-3
TGTGCCAGCAGCTTAGCCCGGGAACTGTTCGCCGGGGAGCTGTTTTTT,CASSLARELFAGELFF,few,-,TRBV7-9,TRBJ2-2
TGTGCCAGCAGTTTATCGGGGGCAGGAGGTTTAGGCACTGAAGCTTTCTTT,CASSLSGAGGLGTEAFF,-,-,TRBV27,TRBJ1-1
TGTGCCAGCAGCTTGGCGGGGGGCCGTTTCGAGCAGTACTTC,CASSLAGGRFEQYF,-,-,TRBV5-4,TRBJ2-7
TGTGCCAGCAGTGATCTACGGGGAGGTACTACGCCCCAGCATTTT,CASSDLRGGTTPQHF,-,-,TRBV2,TRBJ1-5
TGTGCCAGCAGAGGGACAGGGGCTAGTGGATACACCTTC,CASRGTGASGYTF,once,TRBD1,TRBV2,TRBJ1-2
TGTGCCAGTAGTATTGGGGTGAGCACTGGGGGACAGAGACCCTACGAGCAGTACTTC,CASSIGVSTGGQRPYEQYF,-,TRBD1,TRBV19,TRBJ2-7
TGTGCCAGCAGCGTAGTACCTAGCGTTGACGGGGAGCTGTTTTTT,CASSVVPSVDGELFF,few,-,TRBV9,TRBJ2-2
TGTGCCAGTAGTATGGGACTAGCGGGAGCTATCGCCCACGAGCAGTACTTC,CASSMGLAGAIAHEQYF,-,TRBD2,TRBV19,TRBJ2-7
TGTGCCAGCAGCTTAGGACAGCTATCCTATGGCTACACCTTC,CASSLGQLSYGYTF,-,-,TRBV7-8,TRBJ1-2
TGCGCCAGCCAACTAGCGGACACAGATACGCAGTATTTT,CASQLADTDTQYF,-,TRBD2,TRBV5-1,TRBJ2-3
TGCGCCAGCAGCCAAGGTTGGACAGGGAGTAGCCTTGGCTACACCTTC,CASSQGWTGSSLGYTF,-,TRBD1,TRBV4-1,TRBJ1-2
TGTGCCAGCAGCCCGACCACAGGGGGCATAGCCACCGGGGAGCTGTTTTTT,CASSPTTGGIATGELFF,-,TRBD1,TRBV9,TRBJ2-2
TGTGCCAGCAGCGAACAGGGAAATCAGCCCCAGCATTTT,CASSEQGNQPQHF,once,-,TRBV6-1,TRBJ1-5
TGTGCCAGCAGCGTCGCGGTGGCTTCCGGGGAGCTGTTTTTT,CASSVAVASGELFF,-,-,TRBV5-4,TRBJ2-2
TGTGCCAGCAGTGTGGGGACTAGCGGCTCTCTATACGAGCAGTACTTC,CASSVGTSGSLYEQYF,few,TRBD2,TRBV6-1,TRBJ2-7
TGTGCCTGGAGCTTTAAACAGGGTGTCACTGAAGCTTTCTTT,CAWSFKQGVTEAFF,few,-,TRBV30,TRBJ1-1
TGCAGCGTAAGGGGGTCAGATACGCAGTATTTT,CSVRGSDTQYF,-,-,TRBV29-1,TRBJ2-3
TGTGCCAGTAGTATAGACGGCGACAGGATGGACACCATATATTTT,CASSIDGDRMDTIYF,-,-,TRBV19,TRBJ1-3